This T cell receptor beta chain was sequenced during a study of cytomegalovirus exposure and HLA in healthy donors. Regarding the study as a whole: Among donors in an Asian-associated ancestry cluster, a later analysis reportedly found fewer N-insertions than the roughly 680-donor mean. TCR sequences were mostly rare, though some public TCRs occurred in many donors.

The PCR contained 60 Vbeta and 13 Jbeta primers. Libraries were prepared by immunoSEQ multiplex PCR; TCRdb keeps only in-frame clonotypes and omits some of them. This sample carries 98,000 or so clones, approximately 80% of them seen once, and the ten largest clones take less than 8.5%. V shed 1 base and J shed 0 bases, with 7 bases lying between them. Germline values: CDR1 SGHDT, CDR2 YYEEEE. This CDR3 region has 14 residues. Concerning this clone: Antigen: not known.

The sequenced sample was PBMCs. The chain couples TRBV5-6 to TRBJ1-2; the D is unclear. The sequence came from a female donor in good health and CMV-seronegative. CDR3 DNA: TGTGCCAGCAGCTTGTCGGGTTCTAACTATGGCTACACCTTC. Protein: CASSLSGSNYGYTF.